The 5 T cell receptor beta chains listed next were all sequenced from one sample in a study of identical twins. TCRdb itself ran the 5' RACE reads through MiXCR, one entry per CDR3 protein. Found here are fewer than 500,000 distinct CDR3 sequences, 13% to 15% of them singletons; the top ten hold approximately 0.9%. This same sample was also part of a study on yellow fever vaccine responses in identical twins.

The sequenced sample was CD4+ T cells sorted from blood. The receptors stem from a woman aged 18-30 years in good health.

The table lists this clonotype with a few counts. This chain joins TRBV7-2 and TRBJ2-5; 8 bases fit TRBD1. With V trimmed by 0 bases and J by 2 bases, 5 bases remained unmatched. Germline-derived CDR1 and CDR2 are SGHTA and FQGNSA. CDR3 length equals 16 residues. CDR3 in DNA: TGTGCCAGCAGCTTAGCGTCGACAGGGGCGCAAGAGACCCAGTACTTC. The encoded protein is CASSLASTGAQETQYF.

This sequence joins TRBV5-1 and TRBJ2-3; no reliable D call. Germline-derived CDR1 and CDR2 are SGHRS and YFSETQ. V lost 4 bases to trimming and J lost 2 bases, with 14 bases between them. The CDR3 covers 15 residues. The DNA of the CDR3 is TGCGCCAGCAGCCCGAGTTTTGGCAACACAGATACGCAGTATTTT. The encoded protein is CASSPSFGNTDTQYF.

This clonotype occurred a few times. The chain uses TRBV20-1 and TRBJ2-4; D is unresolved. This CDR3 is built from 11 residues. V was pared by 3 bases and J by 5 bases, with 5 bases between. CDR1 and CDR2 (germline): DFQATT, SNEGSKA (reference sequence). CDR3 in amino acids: CSASWENIQYF. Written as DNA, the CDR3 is TGCAGTGCTAGCTGGGAAAACATTCAGTACTTC.

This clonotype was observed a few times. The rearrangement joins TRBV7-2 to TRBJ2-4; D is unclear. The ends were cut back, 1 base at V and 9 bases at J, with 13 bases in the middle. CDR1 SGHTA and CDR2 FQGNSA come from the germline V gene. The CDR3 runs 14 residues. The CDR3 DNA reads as TGTGCCAGCAGCTTAGAACAGAGTGTCGGCATTCAGTACTTC. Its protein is CASSLEQSVGIQYF.

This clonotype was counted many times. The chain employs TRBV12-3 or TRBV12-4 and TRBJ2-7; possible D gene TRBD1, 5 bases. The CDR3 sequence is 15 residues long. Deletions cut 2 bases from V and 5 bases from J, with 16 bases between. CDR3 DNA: TGTGCCAGCAGTTTAACCAGGGCAACCAGGAACGAGCAGTACTTC. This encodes CASSLTRATRNEQYF.